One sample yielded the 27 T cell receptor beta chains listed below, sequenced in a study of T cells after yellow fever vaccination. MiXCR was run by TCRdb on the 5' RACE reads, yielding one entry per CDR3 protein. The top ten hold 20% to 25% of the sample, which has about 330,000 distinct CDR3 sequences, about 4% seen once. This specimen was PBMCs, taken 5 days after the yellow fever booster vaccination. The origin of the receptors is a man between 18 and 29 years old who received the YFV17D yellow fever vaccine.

The CDR3 DNA follows: TGTGCCACCTTGGGGACAGGGGACACCGGGGAGCTGTTTTTT. This sequence encodes CATLGTGDTGELFF. The J gene is TRBJ2-2, the V gene TRBV15, with 10 bases lining up with TRBD1. Looked up from germline, CDR1 is LNHNV and CDR2 is YYDKDF (reference sequence). The ends lost 8 bases at V and 3 bases at J; junction bases unmatched: 3. The CDR3 length is 14 residues. The full variable domain, with the rest looked up from reference TRBV15 and TRBJ2-2, is DAMVIQNPRYQVTQFGKPVTLSCSQTLNHNVMYWYQQKSSQAPKLLFHYYDKDFNNEADTPDNFQSRRPNTSFCFLDIRSPGLGDTAMYLCATLGTGDTGELFFGEGSRLTVL.

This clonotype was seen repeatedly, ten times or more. CDR3 in DNA: TGTGCCAGCAGTAGACAGGGACCCACCAGCTCTGGAAACACCATATATTTT. Its protein is CASSRQGPTSSGNTIYF. The V and J genes are TRBV7-6 and TRBJ1-3; TRBD1 agrees at 7 bases. The CDR3 is 17 amino acids. Germline V gene lookup returns CDR1 SGHVS and CDR2 FNYEAQ. V trimming: 6 bases; J trimming: 0 bases; junction bases outside the gene matches: 11.

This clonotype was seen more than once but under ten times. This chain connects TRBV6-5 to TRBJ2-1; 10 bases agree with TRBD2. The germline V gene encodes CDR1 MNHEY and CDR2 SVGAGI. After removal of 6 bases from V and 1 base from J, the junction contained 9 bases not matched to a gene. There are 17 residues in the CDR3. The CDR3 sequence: CASSLLAGSTSYNEQFF. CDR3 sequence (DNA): TGTGCCAGCAGCCTACTAGCGGGGAGTACTTCCTACAATGAGCAGTTCTTC.

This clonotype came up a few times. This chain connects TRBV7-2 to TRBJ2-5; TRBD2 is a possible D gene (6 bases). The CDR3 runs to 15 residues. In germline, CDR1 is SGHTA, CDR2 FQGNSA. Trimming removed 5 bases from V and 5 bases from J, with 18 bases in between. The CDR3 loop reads CASSGGSSGPETQYF. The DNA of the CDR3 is TGTGCCAGCAGCGGAGGGTCCAGCGGCCCCGAGACCCAGTACTTC.

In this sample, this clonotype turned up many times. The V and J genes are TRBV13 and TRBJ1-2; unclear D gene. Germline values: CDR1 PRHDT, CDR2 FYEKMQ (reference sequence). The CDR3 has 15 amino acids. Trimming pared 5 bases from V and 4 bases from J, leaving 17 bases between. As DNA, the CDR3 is TGTGCCAGCAGCCAATTTCCAGGTTTTAGCTATGGCTACACCTTC. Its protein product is CASSQFPGFSYGYTF.

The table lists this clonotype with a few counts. As DNA, the CDR3 is TGTGCCAGCAGCTTAGCTTGGGGACAGCCAGAGGGAAACATTCAGTACTTC. Protein product: CASSLAWGQPEGNIQYF. This chain links TRBV7-9 with TRBJ2-4; TRBD1 matches 7 bases. Per germline, CDR1 SEHNR and CDR2 FQNEAQ (reference sequence). V lost 0 bases and J lost 6; bases outside the gene matches: 11. The CDR3 has 17 residues. The full variable domain, its missing parts supplied by reference TRBV7-9 and TRBJ2-4, is DTGVSQNPRHKITKRGQNVTFRCDPISEHNRLYWYRQTLGQGPEFLTYFQNEAQLEKSRLLSDRFSAERPKGSFSTLEIQRTEQGDSAMYLCASSLAWGQPEGNIQYFGAGTRLSVL.

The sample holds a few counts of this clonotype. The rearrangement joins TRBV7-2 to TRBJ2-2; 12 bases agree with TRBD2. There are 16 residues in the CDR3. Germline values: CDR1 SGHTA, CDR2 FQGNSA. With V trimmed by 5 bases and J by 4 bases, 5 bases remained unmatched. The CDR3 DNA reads TGTGCCAGCAGCCCGCTAGCGGGGGGGAGCACCGGGGAGCTGTTTTTT. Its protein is CASSPLAGGSTGELFF.

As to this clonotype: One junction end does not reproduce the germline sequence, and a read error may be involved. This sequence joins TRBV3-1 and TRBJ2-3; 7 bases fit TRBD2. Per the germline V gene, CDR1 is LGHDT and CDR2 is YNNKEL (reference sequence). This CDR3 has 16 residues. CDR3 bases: TGTGCCAGCAGCCAATATGGGGGGGTTAGCACAGATAAGCAGTATTTT. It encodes CASSQYGGVSTDKQYF.

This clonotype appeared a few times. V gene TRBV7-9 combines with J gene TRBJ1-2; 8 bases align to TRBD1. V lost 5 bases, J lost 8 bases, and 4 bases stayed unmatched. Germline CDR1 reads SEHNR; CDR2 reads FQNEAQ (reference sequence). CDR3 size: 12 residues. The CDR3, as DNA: TGTGCCAGCAGCCTGGACAGGGTAGGCTACACCTTC. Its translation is CASSLDRVGYTF. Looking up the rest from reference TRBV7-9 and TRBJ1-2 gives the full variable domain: DTGVSQNPRHKITKRGQNVTFRCDPISEHNRLYWYRQTLGQGPEFLTYFQNEAQLEKSRLLSDRFSAERPKGSFSTLEIQRTEQGDSAMYLCASSLDRVGYTFGSGTRLTVV.

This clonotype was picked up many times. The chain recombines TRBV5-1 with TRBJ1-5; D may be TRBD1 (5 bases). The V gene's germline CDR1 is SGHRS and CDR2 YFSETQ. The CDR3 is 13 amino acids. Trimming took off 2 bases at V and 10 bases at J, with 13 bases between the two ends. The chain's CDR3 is CASSLGQGEPQHF. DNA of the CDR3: TGCGCCAGCAGCTTAGGGCAGGGTGAACCCCAGCATTTT. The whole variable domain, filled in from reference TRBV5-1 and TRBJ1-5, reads KAGVTQTPRYLIKTRGQQVTLSCSPISGHRSVSWYQQTPGQGLQFLFEYFSETQRNKGNFPGRFSGRQFSNSRSEMNVSTLELGDSALYLCASSLGQGEPQHFGDGTRLSIL.

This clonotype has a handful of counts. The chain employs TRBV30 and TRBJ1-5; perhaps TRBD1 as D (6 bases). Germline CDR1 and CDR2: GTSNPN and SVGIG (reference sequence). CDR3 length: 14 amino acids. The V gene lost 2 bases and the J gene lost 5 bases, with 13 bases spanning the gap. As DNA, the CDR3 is TGTGCCTGGAGTTCCGGGACACTCGATCAGCCCCAGCATTTT. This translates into CAWSSGTLDQPQHF. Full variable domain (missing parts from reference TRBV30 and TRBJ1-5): SQTIHQWPATLVQPVGSPLSLECTVEGTSNPNLYWYRQAAGRGLQLLFYSVGIGQISSEVPQNLSASRPQDRQFILSSKKLLLSDSGFYLCAWSSGTLDQPQHFGDGTRLSIL.

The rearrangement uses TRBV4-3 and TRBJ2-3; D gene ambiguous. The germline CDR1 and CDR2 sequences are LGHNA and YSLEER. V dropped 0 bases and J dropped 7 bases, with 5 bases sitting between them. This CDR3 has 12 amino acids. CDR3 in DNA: TGCGCCAGCAGCCAAGATTTGCATACGCAGTATTTT. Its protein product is CASSQDLHTQYF.

The CDR3 loop reads CASSPGAGQETQYF. The CDR3 DNA follows: TGTGCCAGCTCACCCGGGGCGGGCCAAGAGACCCAGTACTTC. V is TRBV18 and J is TRBJ2-5; D may be TRBD1 or TRBD2 (5 bases each). The CDR3 runs 14 residues. The V end was cut by 3 bases, the J end by 1 base, with 9 bases between. Germline lookup yields CDR1 KGHSH and CDR2 LQKENI.

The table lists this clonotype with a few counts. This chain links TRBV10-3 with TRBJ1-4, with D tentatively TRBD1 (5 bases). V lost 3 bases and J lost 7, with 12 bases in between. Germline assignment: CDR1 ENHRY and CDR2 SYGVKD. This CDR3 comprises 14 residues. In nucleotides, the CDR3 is TGTGCCATCAGTGATCGGGCGGGGGGTGAAAAACTGTTTTTT. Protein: CAISDRAGGEKLFF.

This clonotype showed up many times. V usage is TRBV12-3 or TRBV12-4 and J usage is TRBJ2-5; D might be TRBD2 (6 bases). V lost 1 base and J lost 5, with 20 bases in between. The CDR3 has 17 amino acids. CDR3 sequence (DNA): TGTGCCAGCAGTTTAGGACGGGGGTTCCTCCTAGCGGAGACCCAGTACTTC. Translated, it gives CASSLGRGFLLAETQYF.

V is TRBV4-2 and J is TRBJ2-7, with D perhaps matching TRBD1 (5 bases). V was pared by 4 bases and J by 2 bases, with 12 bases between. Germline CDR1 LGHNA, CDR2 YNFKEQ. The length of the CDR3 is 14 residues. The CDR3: CASSPSGQAYEQYF. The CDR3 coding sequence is TGTGCCAGCAGCCCGTCAGGACAAGCCTACGAGCAGTACTTC.

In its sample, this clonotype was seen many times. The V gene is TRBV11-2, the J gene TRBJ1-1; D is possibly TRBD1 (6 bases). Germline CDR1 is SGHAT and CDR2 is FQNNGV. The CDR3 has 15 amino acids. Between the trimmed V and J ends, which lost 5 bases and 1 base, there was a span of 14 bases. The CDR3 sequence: CASSPRGGGNTEAFF. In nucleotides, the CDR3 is TGTGCCAGCAGCCCTAGGGGGGGAGGGAACACTGAAGCTTTCTTT.

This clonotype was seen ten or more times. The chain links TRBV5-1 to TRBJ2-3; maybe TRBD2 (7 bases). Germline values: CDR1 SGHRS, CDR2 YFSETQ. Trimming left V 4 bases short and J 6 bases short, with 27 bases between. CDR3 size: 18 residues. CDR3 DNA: TGCGCCAGCAGCCTCCGCCGTGGGGGGGCCCTGGTATCGGATACGCAGTATTTT. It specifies CASSLRRGGALVSDTQYF.

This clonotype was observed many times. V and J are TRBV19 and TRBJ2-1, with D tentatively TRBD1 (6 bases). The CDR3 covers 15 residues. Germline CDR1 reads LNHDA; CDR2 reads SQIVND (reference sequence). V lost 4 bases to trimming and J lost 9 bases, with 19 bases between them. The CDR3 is CASSSPGEKWGEQFF. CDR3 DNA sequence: TGTGCCAGTAGTAGTCCAGGGGAAAAATGGGGTGAGCAGTTCTTC.

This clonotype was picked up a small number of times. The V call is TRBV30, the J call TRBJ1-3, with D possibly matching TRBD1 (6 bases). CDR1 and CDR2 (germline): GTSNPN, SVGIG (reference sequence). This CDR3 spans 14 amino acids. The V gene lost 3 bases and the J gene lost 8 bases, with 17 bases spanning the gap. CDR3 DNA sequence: TGTGCCTGGAGGGCCGGGACATCGGGTTACACCATATATTTT. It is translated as CAWRAGTSGYTIYF.

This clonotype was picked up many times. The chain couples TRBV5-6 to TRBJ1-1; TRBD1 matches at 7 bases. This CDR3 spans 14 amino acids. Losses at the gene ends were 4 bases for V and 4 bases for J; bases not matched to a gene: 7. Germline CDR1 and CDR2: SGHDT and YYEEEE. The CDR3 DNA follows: TGTGCCAGCAGCGCCGACAGGGTGGTCACTGAAGCTTTCTTT. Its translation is CASSADRVVTEAFF.

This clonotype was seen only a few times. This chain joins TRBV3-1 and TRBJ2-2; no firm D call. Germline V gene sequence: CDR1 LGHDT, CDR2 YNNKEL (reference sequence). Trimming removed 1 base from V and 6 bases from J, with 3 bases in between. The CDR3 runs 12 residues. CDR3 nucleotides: TGTGCCAGCAGCCAAGTAGCCGGGGAGCTGTTTTTT. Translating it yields CASSQVAGELFF.

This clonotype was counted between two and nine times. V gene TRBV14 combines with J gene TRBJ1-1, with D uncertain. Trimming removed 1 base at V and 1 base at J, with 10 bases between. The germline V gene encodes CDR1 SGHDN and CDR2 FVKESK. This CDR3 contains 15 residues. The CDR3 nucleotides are TGTGCCAGCAGCCAAGCGCGGAGGGCGAACACTGAAGCTTTCTTT. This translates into CASSQARRANTEAFF.

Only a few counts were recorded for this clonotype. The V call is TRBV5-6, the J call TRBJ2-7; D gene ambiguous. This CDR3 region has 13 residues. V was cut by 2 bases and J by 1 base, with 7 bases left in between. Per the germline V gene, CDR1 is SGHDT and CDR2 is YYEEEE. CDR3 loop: CASSFATSYEQYF. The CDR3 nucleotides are TGTGCCAGCAGCTTCGCTACGTCCTACGAGCAGTACTTC.

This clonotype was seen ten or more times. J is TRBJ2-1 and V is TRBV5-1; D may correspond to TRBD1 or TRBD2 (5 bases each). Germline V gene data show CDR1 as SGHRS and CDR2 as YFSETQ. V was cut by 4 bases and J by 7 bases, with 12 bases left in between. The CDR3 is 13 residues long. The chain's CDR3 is CASSPGTLNEQFF. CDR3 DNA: TGCGCCAGCAGCCCGGGGACCCTTAATGAGCAGTTCTTC.

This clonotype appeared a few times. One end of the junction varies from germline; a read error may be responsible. Written as DNA, the CDR3 is TGTGCTAGCAGCTTCACAGGGGGGGACACCGGGGAGCTGTTTTTT. Amino acids: CASSFTGGDTGELFF. V usage is TRBV7-7 and J usage is TRBJ2-2, with a tentative D call TRBD1 (8 bases). CDR3 length equals 15 residues. Per the germline V gene, CDR1 is SSHAT and CDR2 is FNYEAQ (reference sequence).

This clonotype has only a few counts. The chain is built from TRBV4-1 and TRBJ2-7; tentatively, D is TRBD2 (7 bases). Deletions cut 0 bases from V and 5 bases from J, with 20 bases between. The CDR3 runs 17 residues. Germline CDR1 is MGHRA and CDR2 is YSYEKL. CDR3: CASSQEPNWGGADEQYV. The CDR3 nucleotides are TGCGCCAGCAGCCAAGAGCCTAATTGGGGGGGGGCTGACGAGCAGTACGTC.